This T cell receptor beta chain was recovered during a study of blood T cell repertoires in COVID-19. Study details: The cDNA or gDNA used as material had been derived from T cells, B-cell-depleted T cells, or PBMCs.

Original analysis: How many nucleated cells were present was estimated from reference gene primer amplification. Profiling relied on immunoSEQ multiplex PCR, and the TCRdb table lists in-frame clones only, not all of them. V and J calls and clone size come straight from that table; D and trimming were deduced from the DNA. The table includes approximately 300,000 clones, 65% to 90% detected once. Participant reports of clinical history set cohort assignment. Recovery among Cohort 3 donors was established by two negative PCRs, clearance, or symptom resolution. Germline loops: CDR1 LNHDA, CDR2 SQIVND (reference sequence). The CDR3 length is 15 residues. Trimming took 5 bases from V and 0 from J, leaving 10 bases between them.

Sequencing was performed on PBMCs or T cells enriched from blood (not recorded which). The clonotype originates from a woman younger than 35 who had recovered from COVID-19. The chain uses TRBV19 and TRBJ2-2; tentative D call: TRBD1 (5 bases). The CDR3 loop reads CASSPRGANTGELFF. For the CDR3, the DNA is TGTGCCAGTAGTCCAAGGGGTGCGAACACCGGGGAGCTGTTTTTT. Complete variable domain (other parts from reference TRBV19 and TRBJ2-2): DGGITQSPKYLFRKEGQNVTLSCEQNLNHDAMYWYRQDPGQGLRLIYYSQIVNDFQKGDIAEGYSVSREKKESFPLTVTSAQKNPTAFYLCASSPRGANTGELFFGEGSRLTVL.